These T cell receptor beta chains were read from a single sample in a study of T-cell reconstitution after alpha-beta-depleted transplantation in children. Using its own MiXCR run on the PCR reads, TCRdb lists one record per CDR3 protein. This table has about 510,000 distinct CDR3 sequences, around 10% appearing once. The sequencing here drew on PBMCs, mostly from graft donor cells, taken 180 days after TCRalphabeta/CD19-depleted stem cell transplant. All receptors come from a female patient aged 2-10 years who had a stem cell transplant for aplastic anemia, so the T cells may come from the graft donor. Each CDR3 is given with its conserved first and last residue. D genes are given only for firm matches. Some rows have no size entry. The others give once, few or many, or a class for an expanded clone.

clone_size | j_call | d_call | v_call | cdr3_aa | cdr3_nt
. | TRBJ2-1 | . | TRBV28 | CASSLPPDMSHTNEQFF | TGTGCCAGCAGTTTACCCCCAGATATGAGTCACACCAATGAGCAGTTCTTC
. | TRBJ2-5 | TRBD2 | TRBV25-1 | CASSALLAGAAETQYF | TGTGCCAGCAGTGCCTTACTAGCGGGAGCCGCCGAGACCCAGTACTTC
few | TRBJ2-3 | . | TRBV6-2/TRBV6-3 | CASRLLRVTDTQYF | TGTGCCAGCAGGCTCCTGAGGGTCACAGATACGCAGTATTTT
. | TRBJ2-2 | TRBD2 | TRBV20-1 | CSAGSGSYTGELFF | TGCAGTGCTGGTAGCGGGAGCTATACCGGGGAGCTGTTTTTT
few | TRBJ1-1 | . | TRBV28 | CASSFVLGYQGWAFF | TGTGCCAGCAGTTTTGTCCTGGGCTATCAGGGGTGGGCTTTCTTT
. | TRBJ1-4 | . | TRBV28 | CASSLGEDNEKLFF | TGTGCCAGCAGTTTGGGGGAAGATAATGAAAAACTGTTTTTT
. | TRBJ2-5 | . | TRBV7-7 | CASSALGPGETQYF | TGTGCCAGCAGCGCCCTGGGGCCTGGGGAGACCCAGTACTTC
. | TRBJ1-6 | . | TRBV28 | CASCVVPRVYNSPLHF | TGTGCCAGCTGCGTCGTCCCCAGGGTTTATAATTCACCCCTCCACTTT
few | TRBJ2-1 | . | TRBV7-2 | CASKKKWDLGEQFF | TGTGCCAGCAAGAAGAAGTGGGATCTTGGTGAGCAGTTCTTC
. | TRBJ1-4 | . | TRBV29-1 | CSVAGQVDEKLFF | TGCAGCGTCGCGGGACAAGTTGATGAAAAACTGTTTTTT
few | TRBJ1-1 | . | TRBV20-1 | CSARSRTGMNTEAFF | TGCAGTGCTAGATCCAGGACCGGGATGAACACTGAAGCTTTCTTT
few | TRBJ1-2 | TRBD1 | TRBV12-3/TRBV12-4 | CASSSDRGRRGYTF | TGTGCCAGCAGTTCCGACAGGGGGCGAAGGGGCTACACCTTC
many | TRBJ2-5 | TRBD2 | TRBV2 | CASSEGLAETQYF | TGTGCCAGCAGTGAAGGACTAGCGGAGACCCAGTACTTC
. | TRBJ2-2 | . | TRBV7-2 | CASSRPRVASDTGELFF | TGTGCCAGCAGCCGACCCCGAGTAGCGTCCGACACCGGGGAGCTGTTTTTT
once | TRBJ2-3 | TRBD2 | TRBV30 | CAWTGGDTQYF | TGTGCCTGGACGGGGGGGGATACGCAGTATTTT
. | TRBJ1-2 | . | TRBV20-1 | CSATSYGNYGYTF | TGCAGTGCTACTTCGTATGGTAACTATGGCTACACCTTC
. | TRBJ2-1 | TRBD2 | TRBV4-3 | CASSRTTGLAPTNEQFF | TGCGCCAGCAGCCGCACGACAGGACTAGCCCCCACCAATGAGCAGTTCTTC
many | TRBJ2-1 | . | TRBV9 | CASSFQRSSYNEQFF | TGTGCCAGCAGCTTTCAGCGGAGCTCCTACAATGAGCAGTTCTTC
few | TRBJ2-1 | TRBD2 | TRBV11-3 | CASSPWGGLGVNEQFF | TGTGCCAGCAGTCCCTGGGGGGGACTAGGGGTTAATGAGCAGTTCTTC
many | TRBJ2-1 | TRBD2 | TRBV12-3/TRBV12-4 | CASRPGTSLFNEQFF | TGTGCCAGCAGGCCCGGGACTAGCTTGTTCAATGAGCAGTTCTTC
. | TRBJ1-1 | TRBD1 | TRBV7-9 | CASSLTGGRNTEAFF | TGTGCCAGCAGCTTGACAGGGGGCAGGAACACTGAAGCTTTCTTT
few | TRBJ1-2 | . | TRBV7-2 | CASSPDPGSNYGYTF | TGTGCCAGCAGCCCGGACCCAGGCTCCAACTATGGCTACACCTTC
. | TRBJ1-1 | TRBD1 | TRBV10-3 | CAISETGGWTEAFF | TGTGCCATCAGTGAAACAGGGGGCTGGACTGAAGCTTTCTTT
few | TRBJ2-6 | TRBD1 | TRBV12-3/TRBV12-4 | CASSPGTGGAGANVLTF | TGTGCCAGTTCGCCCGGGACAGGGGGCGCTGGGGCCAACGTCCTGACTTTC
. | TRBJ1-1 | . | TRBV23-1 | CASSQSGVGDTEAFF | TGCGCCAGCAGTCAATCCGGAGTTGGGGACACTGAAGCTTTCTTT
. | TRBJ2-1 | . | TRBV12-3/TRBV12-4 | CASSSRLAPPGDEQFF | TGTGCCAGCAGTTCCCGCCTAGCGCCCCCCGGGGATGAGCAGTTCTTC
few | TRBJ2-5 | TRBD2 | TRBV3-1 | CASSRPGLAGGETQYF | TGTGCCAGCAGCCGACCGGGACTAGCGGGAGGAGAGACCCAGTACTTC
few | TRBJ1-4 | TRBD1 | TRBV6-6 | CASSTGGQEKLFF | TGTGCCAGCAGTACAGGGGGCCAGGAAAAACTGTTTTTT
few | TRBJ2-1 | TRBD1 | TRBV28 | CASSSPAETGNNNEQFF | TGTGCCAGCAGTTCTCCAGCGGAGACAGGGAATAACAATGAGCAGTTCTTC
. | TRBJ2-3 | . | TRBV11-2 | CASSLVLRSDRTDTQYF | TGTGCCAGCAGCTTAGTTCTCAGGAGCGATCGCACAGATACGCAGTATTTT
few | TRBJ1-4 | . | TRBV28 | CASSLDAAGAEEKLFF | TGTGCCAGCAGTTTGGACGCCGCGGGGGCGGAGGAAAAACTGTTTTTT
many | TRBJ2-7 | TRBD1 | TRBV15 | CATSRDRDRQAYEQYF | TGTGCCACCAGCAGAGATAGGGACAGGCAGGCTTACGAGCAGTACTTC
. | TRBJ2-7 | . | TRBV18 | CASSPGAGEQYF | TGTGCCAGCTCACCAGGGGCGGGCGAGCAGTACTTC
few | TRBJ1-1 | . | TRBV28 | CASSTGPTRRTEAFF | TGTGCCAGCAGTACGGGACCCACAAGGCGGACTGAAGCTTTCTTT
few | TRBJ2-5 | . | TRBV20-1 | CSARGLGGETQYF | TGCAGTGCTAGGGGATTAGGGGGGGAGACCCAGTACTTC
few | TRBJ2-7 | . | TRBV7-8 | CASSPTPIKGSFGWLHEQYF | TGTGCCAGCAGCCCCACGCCGATTAAGGGGAGCTTCGGTTGGCTCCACGAGCAGTACTTC
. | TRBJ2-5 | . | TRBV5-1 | CASSLLGTFQETQYF | TGCGCCAGCAGCCTGTTAGGGACATTTCAAGAGACCCAGTACTTC
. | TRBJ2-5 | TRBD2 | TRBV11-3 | CASSSGLRETQYF | TGTGCCAGCAGCTCGGGACTAAGAGAGACCCAGTACTTC
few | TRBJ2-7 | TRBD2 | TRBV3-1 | CASRVTAGGNVSYEQYF | TGTGCCAGCAGGGTAACAGCGGGAGGGAACGTCTCCTACGAGCAGTACTTC
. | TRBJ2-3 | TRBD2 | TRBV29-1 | CSVESGRPLDTQYF | TGCAGCGTTGAGAGCGGGAGGCCCTTAGATACGCAGTATTTT
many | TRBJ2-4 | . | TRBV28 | CASSPRGQLAKNIQYF | TGTGCCAGCAGTCCCAGGGGCCAATTAGCCAAAAACATTCAGTACTTC
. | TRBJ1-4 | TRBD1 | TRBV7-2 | CASSNAGGIEKLFF | TGTGCCAGCAGCAACGCAGGGGGCATTGAAAAACTGTTTTTT
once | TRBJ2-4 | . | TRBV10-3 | CAISEGHARAKNIQYF | TGTGCCATCAGTGAGGGACACGCCCGGGCCAAAAACATTCAGTACTTC
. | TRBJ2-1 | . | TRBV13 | CASSLGLLKQFF | TGTGCCAGCAGCTTAGGCTTACTTAAGCAGTTCTTC
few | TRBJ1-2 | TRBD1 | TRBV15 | CATSLTGQGATGYTF | TGTGCCACCAGCTTAACGGGACAGGGGGCAACTGGCTACACCTTC
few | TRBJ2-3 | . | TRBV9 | CASSVNVPSSTDTQYF | TGTGCCAGCAGCGTCAACGTCCCGTCTAGCACAGATACGCAGTATTTT
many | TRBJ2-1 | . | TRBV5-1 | CASSQRGTGTPFWGEQFF | TGCGCCAGCAGCCAACGTGGGACCGGGACTCCTTTTTGGGGTGAGCAGTTCTTC
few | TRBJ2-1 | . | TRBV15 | CATSRDRGERQFF | TGTGCCACCAGCAGAGATAGGGGGGAGAGACAGTTCTTC